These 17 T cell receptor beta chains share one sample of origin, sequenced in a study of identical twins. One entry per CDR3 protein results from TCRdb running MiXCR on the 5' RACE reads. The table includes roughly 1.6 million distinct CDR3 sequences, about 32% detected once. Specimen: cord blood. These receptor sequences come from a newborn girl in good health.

The CDR3 sequence is CSAQSSAPYYGYTF. The CDR3 DNA follows: TGCAGTGCCCAATCGTCGGCCCCCTACTATGGCTACACCTTC. The J gene is TRBJ1-2, the V gene TRBV20-1; D uncertain. V lost 6 bases, J lost 3 bases, and 17 bases lay in between. The CDR3 length is 14 residues. CDR1 is DFQATT, CDR2 SNEGSKA, per germline (reference sequence).

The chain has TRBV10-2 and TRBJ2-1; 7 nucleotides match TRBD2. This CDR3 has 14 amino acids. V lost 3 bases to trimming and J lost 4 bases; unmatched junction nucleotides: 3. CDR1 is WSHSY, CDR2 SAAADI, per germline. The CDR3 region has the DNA TGCGCCAGCAGTGATGGGAGGGAATACAATGAGCAGTTCTTC. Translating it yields CASSDGREYNEQFF.

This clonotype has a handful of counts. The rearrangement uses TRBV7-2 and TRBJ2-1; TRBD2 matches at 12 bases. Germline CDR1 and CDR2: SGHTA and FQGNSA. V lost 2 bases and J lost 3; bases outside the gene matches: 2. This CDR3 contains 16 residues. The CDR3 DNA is TGTGCCAGCAGCTTAAGGGGACTAGCGGGCTACAATGAGCAGTTCTTC. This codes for CASSLRGLAGYNEQFF.

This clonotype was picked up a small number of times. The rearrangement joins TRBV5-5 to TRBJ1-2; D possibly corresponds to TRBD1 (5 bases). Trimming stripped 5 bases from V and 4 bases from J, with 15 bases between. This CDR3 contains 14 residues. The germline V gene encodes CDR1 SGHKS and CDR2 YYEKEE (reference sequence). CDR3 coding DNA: TGTGCCAGCAGGAGTGCAGGGTGGGCCTATGGCTACACCTTC. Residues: CASRSAGWAYGYTF.

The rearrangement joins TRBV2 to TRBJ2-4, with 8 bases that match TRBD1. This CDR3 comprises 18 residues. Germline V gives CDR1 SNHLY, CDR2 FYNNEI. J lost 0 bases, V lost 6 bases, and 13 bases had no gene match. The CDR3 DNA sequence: TGTGCCAGCAGGGCGACAGGGGTAGTCTCCGTAGCCAAAAACATTCAGTACTTC. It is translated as CASRATGVVSVAKNIQYF.

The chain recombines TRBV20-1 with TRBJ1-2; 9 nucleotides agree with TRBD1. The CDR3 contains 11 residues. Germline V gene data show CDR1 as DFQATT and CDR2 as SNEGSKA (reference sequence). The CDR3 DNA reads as TGCGGATATCGGACAGGGGATGGCTACACCTTC. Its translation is CGYRTGDGYTF.

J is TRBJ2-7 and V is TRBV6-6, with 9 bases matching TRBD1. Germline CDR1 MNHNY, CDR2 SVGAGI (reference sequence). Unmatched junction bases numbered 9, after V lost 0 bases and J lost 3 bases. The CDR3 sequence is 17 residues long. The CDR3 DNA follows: TGTGCCAGCAGTTACTCGGATCGGGGACAGGGATACTACGAGCAGTACTTC. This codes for CASSYSDRGQGYYEQYF.

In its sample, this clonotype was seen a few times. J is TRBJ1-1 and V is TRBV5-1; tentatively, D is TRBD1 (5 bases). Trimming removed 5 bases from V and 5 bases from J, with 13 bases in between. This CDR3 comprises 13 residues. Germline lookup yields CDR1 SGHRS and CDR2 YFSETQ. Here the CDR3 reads CASRVRGDTEAFF. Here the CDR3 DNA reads TGCGCCAGCAGGGTACGGGGGGATACTGAAGCTTTCTTT. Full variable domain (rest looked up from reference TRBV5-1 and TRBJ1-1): KAGVTQTPRYLIKTRGQQVTLSCSPISGHRSVSWYQQTPGQGLQFLFEYFSETQRNKGNFPGRFSGRQFSNSRSEMNVSTLELGDSALYLCASRVRGDTEAFFGQGTRLTVV.

Written as DNA, the CDR3 is TGTGCCAGCACACAAGGGGAGACCCAGTACTTC. It is translated as CASTQGETQYF. The V gene is TRBV25-1, the J gene TRBJ2-7; D not certain. The DNA end is a closer match to TRBJ2-5, so the J assignment may be wrong. This CDR3 is 11 amino acids long. Germline V gene sequence: CDR1 MGHDK, CDR2 SYGVNS.

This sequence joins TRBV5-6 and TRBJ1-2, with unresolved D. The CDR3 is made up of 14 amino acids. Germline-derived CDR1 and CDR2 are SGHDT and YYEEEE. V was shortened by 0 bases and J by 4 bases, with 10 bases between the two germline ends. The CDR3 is CASSLEETVYGYTF. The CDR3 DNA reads TGTGCCAGCAGCTTGGAAGAGACGGTCTATGGCTACACCTTC.

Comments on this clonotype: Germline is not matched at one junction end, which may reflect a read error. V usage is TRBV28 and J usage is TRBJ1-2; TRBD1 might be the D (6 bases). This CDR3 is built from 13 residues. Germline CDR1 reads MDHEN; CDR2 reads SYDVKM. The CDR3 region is CAGGGHANCGYTF. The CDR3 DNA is TGTGCCGGCGGGGGACACGCTAACTGTGGCTACACCTTC.

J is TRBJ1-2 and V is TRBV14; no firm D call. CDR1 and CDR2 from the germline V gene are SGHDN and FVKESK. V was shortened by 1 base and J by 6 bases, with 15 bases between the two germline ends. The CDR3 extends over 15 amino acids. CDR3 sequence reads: CASSQVAGGRDGYTF. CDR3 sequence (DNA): TGTGCCAGCAGCCAAGTCGCTGGCGGTAGGGATGGCTACACCTTC. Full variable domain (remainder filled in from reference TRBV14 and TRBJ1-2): EAGVTQFPSHSVIEKGQTVTLRCDPISGHDNLYWYRRVMGKEIKFLLHFVKESKQDESGMPNNRFLAERTGGTYSTLKVQPAELEDSGVYFCASSQVAGGRDGYTFGSGTRLTVV.

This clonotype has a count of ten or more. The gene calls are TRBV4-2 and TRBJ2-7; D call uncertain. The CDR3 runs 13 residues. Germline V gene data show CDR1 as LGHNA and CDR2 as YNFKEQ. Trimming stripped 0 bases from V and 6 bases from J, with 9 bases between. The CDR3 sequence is CASSQDGPSEQYF. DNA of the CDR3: TGTGCCAGCAGCCAAGATGGTCCCAGCGAGCAGTACTTC.

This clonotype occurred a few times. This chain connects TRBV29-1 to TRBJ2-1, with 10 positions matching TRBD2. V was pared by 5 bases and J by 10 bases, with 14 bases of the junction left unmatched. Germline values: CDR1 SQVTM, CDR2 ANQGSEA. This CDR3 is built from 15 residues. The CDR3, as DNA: TGCAGCGTTCGACGACTAGCGGGCTTCCTATCGGAGCAGTTCTTC. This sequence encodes CSVRRLAGFLSEQFF.

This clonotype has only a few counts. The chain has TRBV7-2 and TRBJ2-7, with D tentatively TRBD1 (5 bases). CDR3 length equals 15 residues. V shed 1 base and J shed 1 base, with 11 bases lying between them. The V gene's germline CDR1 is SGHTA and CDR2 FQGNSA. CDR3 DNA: TGTGCCAGCAGCTTAGGGGGCGCCCGTTCCTACGAGCAGTACTTC. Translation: CASSLGGARSYEQYF. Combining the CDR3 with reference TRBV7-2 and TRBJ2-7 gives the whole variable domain GAGVSQSPSNKVTEKGKDVELRCDPISGHTALYWYRQSLGQGLEFLIYFQGNSAPDKSGLPSDRFSAERTGGSVSTLTIQRTQQEDSAVYLCASSLGGARSYEQYFGPGTRLTVT.

CDR3: CSALVSETQYF. The CDR3 bases are TGCAGTGCTCTAGTTTCCGAGACCCAGTACTTC. The J gene is TRBJ2-5, the V gene TRBV20-1; D uncertain. V lost 5 bases to trimming and J lost 5 bases, with 9 bases between them. This CDR3 is built from 11 residues. Germline V gives CDR1 DFQATT, CDR2 SNEGSKA (reference sequence).

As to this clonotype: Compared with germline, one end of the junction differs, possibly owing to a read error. In nucleotides, the CDR3 is TGCGCCAGCAGCCAGACTAGCGGGGGGGCCAATGGGCAGTTCTTC. Its protein is CASSQTSGGANGQFF. The chain links TRBV4-1 to TRBJ2-1, with 14 bases aligning to TRBD2. From germline, CDR1 is MGHRA and CDR2 YSYEKL. The CDR3 is 15 residues long.